This T cell receptor (beta chain) is from a study of Graves' ophthalmopathy and Graves' hyperthyroidism. The wider study: Researchers obtained peripheral blood at initial diagnosis, before any treatment had begun. Findings of the study overall: The model's ophthalmopathy progression predictions had just under 71% sensitivity and 72% to 75% specificity.

The CDR3 loop spans 13 amino acids. Germline V gene lookup returns CDR1 DFQATT and CDR2 SNEGSKA (reference sequence). Trimming left V 7 bases short and J 4 bases short, with 16 bases between. To note about this clonotype: Antigen specificity is unknown.

The sequenced template was RNA, covering the TCR beta CDR3 region. The workflow started with a first-round RT-PCR run with HTBI primers and then moved on to a second-round multiplex PCR. From the multiplex PCR reads, TCRdb called clonotypes with MiXCR, one entry per CDR3 protein. The table records about 240,000 distinct CDR3 sequences, around 50% of them present only once. This sequence originates from an adult man with Graves' ophthalmopathy. The gene calls are TRBV20-1 and TRBJ1-2; D might be TRBD1 (5 bases). Source material: peripheral blood. The DNA of the CDR3 is TGCAGTGGGGGTCTGGAGGGACTCTATGGCTACACCTTC. Translation: CSGGLEGLYGYTF.